The 15 T cell receptor beta chains below come from one sample, sequenced in a study of blood T cell repertoires in COVID-19. Using immunoSEQ multiplex PCR, the repertoire was profiled, and TCRdb retains in-frame clones only, with some absent. The sample has fewer than 250,000 clones, 83% seen once. Sequencing was done on a sample of peripheral blood. The receptors were gathered from a human donor in a cohort sampled during active COVID-19.

The J gene is TRBJ1-1, the V gene TRBV18, with 11 bases identical to TRBD1. The junction had 9 bases not matched to a gene; V was cut back by 3 bases and J by 3 bases. This CDR3 comprises 17 residues. Germline V gives CDR1 KGHSH, CDR2 LQKENI. The CDR3 spells CASSPVMGQGEYTEAFF. Written as DNA, the CDR3 is TGTGCCAGCTCACCCGTAATGGGACAGGGGGAATACACTGAAGCTTTCTTT.

The chain employs TRBV28 and TRBJ1-2, with TRBD1 matching 8 bases. Germline lookup yields CDR1 MDHEN and CDR2 SYDVKM. The junction had 6 bases not matched to a gene; V was cut back by 5 bases and J by 4 bases. CDR3 length: 14 amino acids. As DNA, the CDR3 is TGTGCCAGCAGTCTGCAGGGGGCGGGCTATGGCTACACCTTC. Amino acid sequence: CASSLQGAGYGYTF.

The genes are TRBV12-3 or TRBV12-4 and TRBJ1-4, with TRBD1 matching 8 bases. Trimming removed 5 bases from V and 8 bases from J; junction bases left unmatched: 4. The CDR3 is 13 residues long. This chain's CDR3 is CASSQGAGEKLFF. The CDR3 DNA sequence: TGTGCCAGCAGTCAGGGGGCCGGGGAAAAACTGTTTTTT.

The chain recombines TRBV11-2 with TRBJ1-4; 8 bases fit TRBD1. From germline, CDR1 is SGHAT and CDR2 FQNNGV. The CDR3 is 15 residues long. Losses at the gene ends were 5 bases for V and 5 bases for J; bases not matched to a gene: 7. CDR3 in DNA: TGTGCCAGCAGCACCTGGGACAGGAGGAATGAAAAACTGTTTTTT. Translated: CASSTWDRRNEKLFF. Full variable domain (missing parts from reference TRBV11-2 and TRBJ1-4): EAGVAQSPRYKIIEKRQSVAFWCNPISGHATLYWYQQILGQGPKLLIQFQNNGVVDDSQLPKDRFSAERLKGVDSTLKIQPAKLEDSAVYLCASSTWDRRNEKLFFGSGTQLSVL.

J is TRBJ2-2 and V is TRBV19; maybe TRBD1 (5 bases). There are 15 residues in the CDR3. Germline lookup yields CDR1 LNHDA and CDR2 SQIVND (reference sequence). V was cut by 1 base and J by 4 bases, with 10 bases left in between. This CDR3 is CASSIGQGGTGELFF. CDR3 sequence (DNA): TGTGCCAGTAGTATAGGGCAGGGTGGCACCGGGGAGCTGTTTTTT.

This CDR3 is CASSFTEQGNTEAFF. DNA for the CDR3: TGTGCCAGCAGTTTTACAGAACAGGGGAACACTGAAGCTTTCTTT. This chain uses TRBV27 with TRBJ1-1; tentatively, D is TRBD1 (6 bases). Germline CDR1 and CDR2: MNHEY and SMNVEV (reference sequence). V was trimmed by 3 bases and J by 1 base, leaving 12 bases between them. The CDR3 spans 15 residues.

The V gene is TRBV15, the J gene TRBJ2-7; 12 nucleotides line up with TRBD1. Germline CDR1 is LNHNV and CDR2 is YYDKDF (reference sequence). The CDR3 is 15 amino acids. V gave up 7 bases and J gave up 3 bases; unmatched junction bases: 7. DNA for the CDR3: TGTGCCACCAACAGCGGGACAGGGGGCTTCTACGAGCAGTACTTC. It is translated as CATNSGTGGFYEQYF.

The chain has TRBV28 and TRBJ2-7, with D possibly TRBD2 on 5 matching bases. Trimming left V 2 bases short and J 1 base short, with 9 bases between. Germline V gene data show CDR1 as MDHEN and CDR2 as SYDVKM. The CDR3 has 14 residues. The CDR3 DNA is TGTGCCAGCAGTTTAGTTGGAGGTTCCTACGAGCAGTACTTC. Residues: CASSLVGGSYEQYF.

This rearrangement joins TRBV28 to TRBJ2-7; D call uncertain. The germline V gene encodes CDR1 MDHEN and CDR2 SYDVKM. The CDR3 runs 13 residues. The V end was cut by 4 bases, the J end by 2 bases, with 9 bases between. As DNA, the CDR3 is TGTGCCAGCAGTTATGGCTCAACCTACGAGCAGTACTTC. The encoded protein is CASSYGSTYEQYF.

V is TRBV28 and J is TRBJ1-6; the D gene is possibly TRBD1 (6 bases). The CDR3 contains 15 residues. Per the germline V gene, CDR1 is MDHEN and CDR2 is SYDVKM. V was shortened by 5 bases and J by 7 bases, with 15 bases between the two germline ends. CDR3 in DNA: TGTGCCAGCAGTCCAAGACAGGCGGCGAATTCACCCCTCCACTTT. Translating it yields CASSPRQAANSPLHF.

The V call is TRBV5-6, the J call TRBJ1-6; D unclear. There are 14 residues in the CDR3. Deletions cut 1 base from V and 5 bases from J, with 7 bases between. Germline loops: CDR1 SGHDT, CDR2 YYEEEE. CDR3 sequence reads: CASSLFSDNSPLHF. CDR3 nucleotides: TGTGCCAGCAGCTTGTTCAGTGATAATTCACCCCTCCACTTT.

V is TRBV7-6 and J is TRBJ2-2; D gene uncertain. CDR1 and CDR2 from the germline V gene are SGHVS and FNYEAQ. The CDR3 consists of 12 residues. V shed 5 bases and J shed 1 base, with 2 bases lying between them. In DNA, the CDR3 is TGTGCCAGCAGCCGGAACACCGGGGAGCTGTTTTTT. Its translation: CASSRNTGELFF.

The genes are TRBV28 and TRBJ2-2, with no clear D. The germline V gene encodes CDR1 MDHEN and CDR2 SYDVKM. Trimming took 6 bases from V and 2 from J, leaving 10 bases between them. The CDR3 is 14 amino acids. CDR3: CASRPDTNTGELFF. The CDR3 nucleotides are TGTGCCAGCAGACCCGACACCAACACCGGGGAGCTGTTTTTT.

This CDR3 reads CASSLASGGYYNEQFF. For the CDR3, the DNA is TGTGCCAGCAGTTTAGCCTCAGGAGGGTACTACAATGAGCAGTTCTTC. The chain couples TRBV28 to TRBJ2-1; D may be TRBD2 (6 bases). V was cut by 2 bases and J by 3 bases, with 14 bases left in between. Germline assignment: CDR1 MDHEN and CDR2 SYDVKM. There are 16 residues in the CDR3. The whole variable domain, filled in from reference TRBV28 and TRBJ2-1, reads DVKVTQSSRYLVKRTGEKVFLECVQDMDHENMFWYRQDPGLGLRLIYFSYDVKMKEKGDIPEGYSVSREKKERFSLILESASTNQTSMYLCASSLASGGYYNEQFFGPGTRLTVL.

The chain combines TRBV20-1 with TRBJ2-5; D gene uncertain. The CDR3 has 11 residues. Germline V CDR1 and CDR2: DFQATT, SNEGSKA (reference sequence). With 0 bases removed from V and 7 bases from J, the gap between germline ends came to 6 bases. For the CDR3, the DNA is TGCAGTGCTAGAGACACCGGGACCCAGTACTTC. Its protein is CSARDTGTQYF.